The clone carrying this T cell receptor beta chain has at least ten counts. Its specificity is not known. This record belongs to a study of post-analysis software for immune sequencing data. Study at large: Relapsing-remitting, secondary progressive and progressive-relapsing multiple sclerosis were all included among the disease courses.

Overall study findings and caveats: The study found TRBV5-6, TRBV5-1 and TRBV20-1 among five TRBV segments more frequent in patients than controls.

Built from TCR beta cDNA, the libraries had unique molecular identifiers in them. TCRdb reprocessed the PCR reads via MiXCR and lists one record per CDR3 protein. Among hundreds of thousands of distinct CDR3 sequences, about 27% were seen once, and the ten largest hold 0.55% to 0.65%. Germline V CDR1 and CDR2: SGHDT, YYEEEE. V was trimmed by 4 bases and J by 2 bases, leaving 9 bases between them. CDR3 length equals 13 residues. This sequence joins TRBV5-6 and TRBJ2-5; D gene ambiguous. Sequenced material: blood. This sequence originates from a girl between 10 and 17 years old with multiple sclerosis. CDR3 bases: TGTGCCAGCAGCCACAACTTTCAAGAGACCCAGTACTTC. Translation gives CASSHNFQETQYF.